The clone carrying this TCR beta chain was detected a few times. Under the authors' procedure: How many nucleated cells were present was estimated from reference gene primer amplification. This table comes from immunoSEQ multiplex PCR, and its TCRdb copy is limited to in-frame clones, with some not included. From that table come the V and J calls and clone size; the DNA was used to work out D and trimming. The top ten clones hold around 7% of a sample with 45,000 to 50,000 clones, roughly four fifths of them seen once. This record belongs to a study of blood T cell repertoires in COVID-19. The CDR3 loop spans 14 amino acids. The V gene's germline CDR1 is SGHDN and CDR2 FVKESK. V lost 0 bases to trimming and J lost 8 bases, with 14 bases between them.

Sequenced: peripheral blood. The sequence derives from a middle-aged man with acute or convalescent COVID-19. This rearrangement joins TRBV14 to TRBJ2-7, with D possibly being TRBD2 (5 bases). CDR3 DNA sequence: TGTGCCAGCAGCCAAGAAATGACCGGGGTGAAGCAGTACTTC. Encoded protein: CASSQEMTGVKQYF.